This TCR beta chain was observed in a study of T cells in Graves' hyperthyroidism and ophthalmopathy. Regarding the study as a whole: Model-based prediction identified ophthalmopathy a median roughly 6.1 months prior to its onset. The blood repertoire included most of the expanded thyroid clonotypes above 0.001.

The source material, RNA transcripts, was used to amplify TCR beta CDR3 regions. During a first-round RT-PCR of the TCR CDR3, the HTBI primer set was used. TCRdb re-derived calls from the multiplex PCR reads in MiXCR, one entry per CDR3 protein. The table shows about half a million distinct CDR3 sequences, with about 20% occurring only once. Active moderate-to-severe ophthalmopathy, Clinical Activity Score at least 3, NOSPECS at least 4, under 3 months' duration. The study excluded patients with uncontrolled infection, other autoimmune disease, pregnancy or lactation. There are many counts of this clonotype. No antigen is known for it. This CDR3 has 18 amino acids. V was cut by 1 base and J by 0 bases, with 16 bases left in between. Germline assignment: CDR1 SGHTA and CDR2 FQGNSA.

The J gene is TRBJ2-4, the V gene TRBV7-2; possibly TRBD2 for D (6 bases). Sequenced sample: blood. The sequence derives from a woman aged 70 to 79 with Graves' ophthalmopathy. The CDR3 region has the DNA TGTGCCAGCAGCTTAGTTGCTAGCGCTTACCTAGCCAAAAACATTCAGTACTTC. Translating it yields CASSLVASAYLAKNIQYF.